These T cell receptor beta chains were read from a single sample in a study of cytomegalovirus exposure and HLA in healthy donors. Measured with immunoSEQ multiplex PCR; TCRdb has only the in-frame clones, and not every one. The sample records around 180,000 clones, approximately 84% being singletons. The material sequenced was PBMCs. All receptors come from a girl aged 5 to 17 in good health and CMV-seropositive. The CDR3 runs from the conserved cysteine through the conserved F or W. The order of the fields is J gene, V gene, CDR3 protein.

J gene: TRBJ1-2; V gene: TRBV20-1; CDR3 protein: CSATGNGYTF
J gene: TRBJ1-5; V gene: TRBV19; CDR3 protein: CASSTAPDSFREPQHF
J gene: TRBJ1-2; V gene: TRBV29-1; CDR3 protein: CSVDTGQRVAGYTF
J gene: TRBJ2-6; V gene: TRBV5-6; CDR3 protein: CASSLVITSGANVLTF
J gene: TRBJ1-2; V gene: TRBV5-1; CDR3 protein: CASSPGHSTPGTYGYTF
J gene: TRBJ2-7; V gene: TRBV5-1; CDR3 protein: CASQGQGSYEQYF
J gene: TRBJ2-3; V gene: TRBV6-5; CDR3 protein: CATEDGESTDTQYF
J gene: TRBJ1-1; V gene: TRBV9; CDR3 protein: CASSPRNTEAFF
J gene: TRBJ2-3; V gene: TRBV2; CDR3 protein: CASRDRGRDTQYF
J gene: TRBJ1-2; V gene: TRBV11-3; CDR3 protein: CASSLGDRGRVYYGYTF
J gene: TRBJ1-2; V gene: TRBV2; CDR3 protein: CASMGQGGAGYTF
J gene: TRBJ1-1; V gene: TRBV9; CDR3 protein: CASSMTGEGAEAFF
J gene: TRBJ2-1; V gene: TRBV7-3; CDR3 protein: CASSNPSGGSSYNEQFF
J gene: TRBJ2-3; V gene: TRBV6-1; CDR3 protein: CASSPPYGGTDTQYF
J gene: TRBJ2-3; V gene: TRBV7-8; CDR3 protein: CASSLVPHHAGITDTQYF
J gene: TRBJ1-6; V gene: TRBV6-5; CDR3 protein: CASSRDRDGSPLHF
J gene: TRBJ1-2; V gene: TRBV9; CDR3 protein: CASSDGIQTNYGYTF
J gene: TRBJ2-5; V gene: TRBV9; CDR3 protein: CASSVVGSQETQYF
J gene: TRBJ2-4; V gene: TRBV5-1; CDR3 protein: CASSLEGSLAKNIQYF
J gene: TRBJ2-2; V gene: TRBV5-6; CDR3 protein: CASSLSRHQLTRSLSLLIF
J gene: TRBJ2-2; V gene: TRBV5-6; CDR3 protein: CASSLGLAGDGDTGELFF
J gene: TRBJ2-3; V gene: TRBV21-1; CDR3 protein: CASSKDGCLAGVTDTQYF
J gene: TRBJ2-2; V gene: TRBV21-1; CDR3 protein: CASSPEAGATGELFF
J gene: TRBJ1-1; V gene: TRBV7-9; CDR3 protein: CASSCAGQGDTEAFF
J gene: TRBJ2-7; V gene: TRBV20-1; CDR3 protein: CSASDSYEQYF
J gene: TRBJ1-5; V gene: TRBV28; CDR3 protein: CASSSGTGVSSNQPQHF
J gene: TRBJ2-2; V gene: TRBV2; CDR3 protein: CASSMQGRKELFF
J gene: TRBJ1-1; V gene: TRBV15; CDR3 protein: CATSRAVNTEAFF